A selection of T cell receptor beta chains follows, all from one sample in a study of T cell changes during pregnancy in multiple sclerosis. Repertoires were generated with immunoSEQ multiplex PCR, while TCRdb's copy carries only in-frame clones and drops some. This sample has fewer than 150,000 clones, with less than 97% found just once. The material was peripheral blood, obtained after pregnancy. The receptors stem from a female donor with multiple sclerosis, enrolled in a pregnancy study. Each CDR3 is given with its conserved first and last residue. D genes are given only for firm matches. Expanded clones get a size class; other rows say once, few or many, or leave the size out.

abundance	v_gene	d_gene	j_gene	CDR3nt	CDR3aa
.	TRBV19	TRBD2	TRBJ2-1	TGTGCCAGTAGTAGGGGACTAGCGGGAGGGCCTGAGCAGTTCTTC	CASSRGLAGGPEQFF
.	TRBV19	TRBD1	TRBJ1-2	TGTGCCAGTAGTCTCCCCCTCGGACAGGGGGATGGCTACACCTTC	CASSLPLGQGDGYTF
once	TRBV7-3	.	TRBJ2-2	TGTGCCAGCAGCCCCCAGGGGCTCGGTGGGGAGCTGTTTTTT	CASSPQGLGGELFF
.	TRBV9	TRBD2	TRBJ2-1	TGTGCCAGCAGCGGAAGCGGGAGCTCCTACAATGAGCAGTTCTTC	CASSGSGSSYNEQFF
.	TRBV28	.	TRBJ1-2	TGTGCCAGCAGAACAAGTGGGGCGATGGACTATGGCTACACCTTC	CASRTSGAMDYGYTF
.	TRBV19	TRBD1	TRBJ1-1	TGTGCCAATAGCCTACAGGGGGAGTGGACTGAAGCTTTCTTT	CANSLQGEWTEAFF
once	TRBV27	TRBD2	TRBJ2-7	TGTGCCAGCAGTTTGGGACTAGCCTACGAGCAGTACTTC	CASSLGLAYEQYF
.	TRBV7-6	TRBD2	TRBJ2-5	TGTGCCAGCAGCTCGGCCGCGAGGACTAGCGGGAGTACAGAGACCCAGTACTTC	CASSSAARTSGSTETQYF
.	TRBV28	.	TRBJ1-1	TGTGCCAGCAGAGGGGCATTGGGAATGAACACTGAAGCTTTCTTT	CASRGALGMNTEAFF
once	TRBV29-1	.	TRBJ2-6	TGCAGCGTTGAGGAGGGGCTAGGGGCCAACGTCCTGACTTTC	CSVEEGLGANVLTF
few	TRBV6-4	.	TRBJ1-1	TGTGCCAGCAGTGAGGGAAGGGGAACTGAAGCTTTCTTT	CASSEGRGTEAFF
.	TRBV19	TRBD2	TRBJ2-4	TGTGCCAGTAGTGACATGGGAGGGAAAAACATTCAGTACTTC	CASSDMGGKNIQYF
.	TRBV15	TRBD2	TRBJ2-2	TGTGCCACCAGCAGAGATCCAGGACTAGCAAGGGACACCGGGGAGCTGTTTTTT	CATSRDPGLARDTGELFF
.	TRBV7-9	.	TRBJ2-5	TGTGCCAGCACCCGCGGACGGGCCACAGGCGAGACCCAGTACTTC	CASTRGRATGETQYF
.	TRBV7-2	.	TRBJ1-2	TGTGCCAGCAGTCCCGGTCCCGACGGGGCTAACTATGGCTACACCTTC	CASSPGPDGANYGYTF
once	TRBV6-6	.	TRBJ1-3	TGTGCCAGCAGGCCCTTAGGAGGAACTGGAAACACCATATATTTT	CASRPLGGTGNTIYF
.	TRBV5-1	.	TRBJ2-2	TGCGCCAGCAGCTTGCGGACAGCCACCGGGGAGCTGTTTTTT	CASSLRTATGELFF
.	TRBV11-2	.	TRBJ2-7	TGTGCCAGCAGCTTAGTATCCCGCGAGCAGTACTTC	CASSLVSREQYF
.	TRBV5-4	.	TRBJ2-6	TGTGCCAGCAGCCCTCAGGGGCCTGGGGCCAACGTCCTGACTTTC	CASSPQGPGANVLTF
.	TRBV5-1	TRBD1	TRBJ1-2	TGCGCCAGCAGGGAAGGGACAGGACACGGACATGGCTACACCTTC	CASREGTGHGHGYTF
once	TRBV4-2	TRBD2	TRBJ2-2	TGTGCCAGCAGCCAGGATGGACTAGCGGCAGCCGGGGAGCTGTTTTTT	CASSQDGLAAAGELFF
.	TRBV4-2	TRBD1	TRBJ2-1	TGTGCCAGCAGCCAAGTGGAGAGGGGGCTACCCTCCTACAATGAGCAGTTCTTC	CASSQVERGLPSYNEQFF
.	TRBV6-1	.	TRBJ2-6	TGTGCCAGCAGTGAAGGACTTATTTTCTCTGGGGCCAACGTCCTGACTTTC	CASSEGLIFSGANVLTF
.	TRBV5-6	.	TRBJ1-5	TGTGCCAGCAGCGTAGGTCAGGGCGTCCGGCAGCCCCAGCATTTT	CASSVGQGVRQPQHF
once	TRBV18	.	TRBJ2-2	TGTGCCAGCTCACCAATCACAGATCCCACCGGGGAGCTGTTTTTT	CASSPITDPTGELFF